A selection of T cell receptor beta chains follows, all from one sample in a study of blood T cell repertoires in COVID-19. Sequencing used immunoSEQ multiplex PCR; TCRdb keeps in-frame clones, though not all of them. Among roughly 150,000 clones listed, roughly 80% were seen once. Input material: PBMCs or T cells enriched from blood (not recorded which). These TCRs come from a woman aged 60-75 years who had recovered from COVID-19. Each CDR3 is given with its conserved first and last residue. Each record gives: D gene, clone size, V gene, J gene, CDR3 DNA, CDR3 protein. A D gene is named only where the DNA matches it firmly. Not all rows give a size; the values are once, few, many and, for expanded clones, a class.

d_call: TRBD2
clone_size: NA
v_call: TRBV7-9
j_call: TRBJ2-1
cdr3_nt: TGTGCCAGCAGCTTTGGACTAGCGTTTTACAATGAGCAGTTCTTC
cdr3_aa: CASSFGLAFYNEQFF

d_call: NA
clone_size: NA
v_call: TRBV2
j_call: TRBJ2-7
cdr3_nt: TGTGCCAGCAGTGAAAATCCCGGGGGTACTCTTATTGTGCAGTACTTC
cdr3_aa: CASSENPGGTLIVQYF

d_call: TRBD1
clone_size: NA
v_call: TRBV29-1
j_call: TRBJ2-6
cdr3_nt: TGCAGCGTGGGTATAGTGGGACAGGGAACTGGGGCCAACGTCCTGACTTTC
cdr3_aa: CSVGIVGQGTGANVLTF

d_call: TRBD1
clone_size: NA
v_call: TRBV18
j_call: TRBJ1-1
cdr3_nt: TGTGCCAGCTCTATTGGACAGGGGAATCCTGAAGCTTTCTTT
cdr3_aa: CASSIGQGNPEAFF

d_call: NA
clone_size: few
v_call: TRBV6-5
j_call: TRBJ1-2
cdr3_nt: TGTGCCAGCAGGACGACAGAAGGCTACACCTTC
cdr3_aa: CASRTTEGYTF

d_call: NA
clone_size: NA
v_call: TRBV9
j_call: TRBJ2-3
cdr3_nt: TGTGCCAGCAGCGTTGCAGGGTATCCAGATACGCAGTATTTT
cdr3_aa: CASSVAGYPDTQYF

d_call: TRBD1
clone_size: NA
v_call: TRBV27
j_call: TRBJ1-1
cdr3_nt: TGTGCCAGCACCCAAGACGGGACAGGGGGCTTTCTGAGGACTGAAGCTTTCTTT
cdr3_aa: CASTQDGTGGFLRTEAFF

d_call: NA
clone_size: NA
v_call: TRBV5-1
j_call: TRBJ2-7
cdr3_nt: TGCGCCAGCAGCTTGGTCTACAATGGAGTTAACGAGCAGTACTTC
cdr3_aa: CASSLVYNGVNEQYF

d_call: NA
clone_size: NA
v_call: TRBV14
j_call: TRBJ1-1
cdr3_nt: TGTGCCAGCAGCCGGGAACAGGGCCCTGAAGCTTTCTTT
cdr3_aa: CASSREQGPEAFF

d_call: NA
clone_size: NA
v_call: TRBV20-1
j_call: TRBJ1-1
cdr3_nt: TGCAGTGCTAGTGGCGCGCAGGGCTTCGGCACTGAAGCTTTCTTT
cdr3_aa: CSASGAQGFGTEAFF

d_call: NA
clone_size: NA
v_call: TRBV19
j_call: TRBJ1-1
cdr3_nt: TGTGCCAGTAGGACCGGGGGGGCGCCAAACACTGAAGCTTTCTTT
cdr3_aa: CASRTGGAPNTEAFF

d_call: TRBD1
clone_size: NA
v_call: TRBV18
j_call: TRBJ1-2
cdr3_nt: TGTGCCAGCTCTTGGGACAGGGGATATGGCTACACCTTC
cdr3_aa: CASSWDRGYGYTF

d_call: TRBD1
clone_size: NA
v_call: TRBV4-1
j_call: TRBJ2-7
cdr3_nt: TGCGCCAGCAGCGAAACCCCGGGACAGGGTGCGGGGCACTACGAGCAGTACTTC
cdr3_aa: CASSETPGQGAGHYEQYF

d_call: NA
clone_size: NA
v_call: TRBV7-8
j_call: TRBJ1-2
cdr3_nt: TGTGCCAGCAGGCGGACAGCTAACTATGGCTACACCTTC
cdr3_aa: CASRRTANYGYTF

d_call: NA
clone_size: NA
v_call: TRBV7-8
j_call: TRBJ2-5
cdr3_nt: NA
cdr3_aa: CASILVGGDWETQYF

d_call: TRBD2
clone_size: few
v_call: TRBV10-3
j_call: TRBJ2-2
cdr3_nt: TGTGCCATCAGCGGGGGGGCCGGGGAGCTGTTTTTT
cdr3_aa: CAISGGAGELFF

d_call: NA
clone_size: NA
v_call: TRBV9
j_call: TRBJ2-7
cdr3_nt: TGTGCCAGCAGCGAGATGACAGTGCCCTTGGACGAGCAGTACTTC
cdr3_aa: CASSEMTVPLDEQYF

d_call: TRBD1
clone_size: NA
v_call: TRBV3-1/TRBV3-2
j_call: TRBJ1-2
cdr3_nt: TGTGCCAGCAGCCAAACCCAGGGGGCAGATGGCTACACCTTC
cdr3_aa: CASSQTQGADGYTF

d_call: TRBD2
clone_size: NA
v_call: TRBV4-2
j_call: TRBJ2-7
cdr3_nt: TGTGCCAGCAGCCAGGAAATAGCGGGGGGGCCCTACGAGCAGTACTTC
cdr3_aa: CASSQEIAGGPYEQYF

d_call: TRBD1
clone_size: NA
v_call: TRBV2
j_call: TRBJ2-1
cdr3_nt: TGTGCCACACAACAGGGGTTTTTCTACAATGAGCAGTTCTTC
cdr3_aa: CATQQGFFYNEQFF

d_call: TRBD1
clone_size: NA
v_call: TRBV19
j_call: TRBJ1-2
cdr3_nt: TGTGCCAGTGAGACAGGGGGCGGTGGCTACACCTTC
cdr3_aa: CASETGGGGYTF

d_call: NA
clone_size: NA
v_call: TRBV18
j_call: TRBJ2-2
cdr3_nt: TGTGCCAGCTCTCTTAACCCGGGACTCAAAACCGGGGAGCTGTTTTTT
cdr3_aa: CASSLNPGLKTGELFF

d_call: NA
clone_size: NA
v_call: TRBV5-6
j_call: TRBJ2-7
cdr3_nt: TGTGCCAGCAGCCGGGAGCCGGGACTCAGCTCCTACGAGCAGTACTTC
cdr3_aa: CASSREPGLSSYEQYF

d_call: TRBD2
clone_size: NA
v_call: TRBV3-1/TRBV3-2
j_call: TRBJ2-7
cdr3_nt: TGTGCCAGCAGCCTACTAGCGGGGGACTCCTACGAGCAGTACTTC
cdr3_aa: CASSLLAGDSYEQYF

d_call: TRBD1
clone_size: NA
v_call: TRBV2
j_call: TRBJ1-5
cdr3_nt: TGTGCCAGCATCGGGGACAGCAGCAATCAGCCCCAGCATTTT
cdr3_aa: CASIGDSSNQPQHF

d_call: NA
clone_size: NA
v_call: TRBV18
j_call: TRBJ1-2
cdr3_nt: TGTGCCAGCTCACCTTCCCATCAAGGAGGTGGCTACACCTTC
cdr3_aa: CASSPSHQGGGYTF

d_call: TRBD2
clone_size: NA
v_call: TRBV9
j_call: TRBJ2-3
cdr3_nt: TGTGCCAGCAGCGGATTAGCGGGGGGGCCCACAGATACGCAGTATTTT
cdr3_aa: CASSGLAGGPTDTQYF

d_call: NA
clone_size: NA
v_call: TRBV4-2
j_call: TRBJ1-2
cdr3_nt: TGTGCCAGCAGCCACCTTGACAGGTGGAATTATGGCTACACCTTC
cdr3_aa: CASSHLDRWNYGYTF

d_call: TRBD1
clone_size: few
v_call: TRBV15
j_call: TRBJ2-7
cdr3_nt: TGTGCCACCAGCAGGGTGGGGACAGGGGGGTACGAGCAGTACTTC
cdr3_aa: CATSRVGTGGYEQYF

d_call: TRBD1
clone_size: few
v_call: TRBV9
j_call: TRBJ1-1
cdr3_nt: TGTGCCAGCAGCGACTTCTTACGGACAGGGGTTTCGAACACTGAAGCTTTCTTT
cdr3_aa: CASSDFLRTGVSNTEAFF

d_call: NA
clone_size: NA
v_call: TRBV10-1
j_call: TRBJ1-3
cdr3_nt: TGCGCCAGCAGTGATCACGGTGGAAACACCATATATTTT
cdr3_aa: CASSDHGGNTIYF

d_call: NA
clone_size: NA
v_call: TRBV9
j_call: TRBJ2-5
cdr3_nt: TGTGCCAGCAGCGTCATGACTGGGGCGGAGACCCAGTACTTC
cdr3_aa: CASSVMTGAETQYF

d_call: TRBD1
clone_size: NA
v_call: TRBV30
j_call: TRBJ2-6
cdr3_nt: TGTGCCTGGAGGTCTCCCCTCGGGACAGGAGACTCTGGGGCCAACGTCCTGACTTTC
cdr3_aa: CAWRSPLGTGDSGANVLTF

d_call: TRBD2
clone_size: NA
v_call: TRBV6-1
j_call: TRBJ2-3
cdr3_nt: TGTGCCAGCAGTGAAGAAGAATGGCTAGCGGGAGGGGCAGATACGCAGTATTTT
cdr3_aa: CASSEEEWLAGGADTQYF

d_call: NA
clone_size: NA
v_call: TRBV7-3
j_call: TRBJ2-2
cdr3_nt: TGTGCCAGCAGCTTAACCGCCCCCCGGCGGGCCATATACACCGGGGAGCTGTTTTTT
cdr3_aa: CASSLTAPRRAIYTGELFF

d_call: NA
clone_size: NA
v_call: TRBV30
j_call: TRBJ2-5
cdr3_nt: TGTGCCTGGAGTGGGGAGAACCAAGAGACCCAGTACTTC
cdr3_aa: CAWSGENQETQYF

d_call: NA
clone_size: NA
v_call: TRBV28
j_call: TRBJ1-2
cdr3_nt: TGTGCCAGCAGCACCGAAAGGCGGCGGGAAGGCTACACCTTC
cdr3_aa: CASSTERRREGYTF

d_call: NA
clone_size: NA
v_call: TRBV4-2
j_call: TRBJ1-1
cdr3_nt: TGTGCCAGCAGCCAAGCGAGAGAGGCTTTCTTT
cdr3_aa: CASSQAREAFF

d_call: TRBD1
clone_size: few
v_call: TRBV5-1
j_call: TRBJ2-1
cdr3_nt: TGCGCCAGCAGCTTGGAGCCTACAGGGGGCAATGAGCAGTTCTTC
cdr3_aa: CASSLEPTGGNEQFF

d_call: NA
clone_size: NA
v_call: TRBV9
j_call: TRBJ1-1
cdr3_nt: TGTGCCAGCAGCGGGGGACACCCGAACACTGAAGCTTTCTTT
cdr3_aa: CASSGGHPNTEAFF

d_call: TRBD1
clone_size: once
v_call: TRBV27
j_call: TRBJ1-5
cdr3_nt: TGTGCCAGCAGTCTCTCCGGGACAGGGGGCTGGAGGCGTCAGCCCCAGCATTTT
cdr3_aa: CASSLSGTGGWRRQPQHF

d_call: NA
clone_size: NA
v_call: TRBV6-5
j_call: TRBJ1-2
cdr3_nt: TGTGCCAGCAGTTATCAGGGGACTAACTATGGCTACACCTTC
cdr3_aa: CASSYQGTNYGYTF

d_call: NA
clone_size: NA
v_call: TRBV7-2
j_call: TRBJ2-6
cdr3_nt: TGTGCCAGCAGCTTGGGGGGTCCAGGGGCCAACGTCCTGACTTTC
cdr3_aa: CASSLGGPGANVLTF

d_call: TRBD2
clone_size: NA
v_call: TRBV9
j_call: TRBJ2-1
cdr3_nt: TGTGCCAGCAGGGATCGTAGCGGGGGGTTATACAATGAGCAGTTCTTC
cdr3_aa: CASRDRSGGLYNEQFF

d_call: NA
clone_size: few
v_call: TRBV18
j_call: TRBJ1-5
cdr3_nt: TGTGCCAGCTCACAAGGGGCCGAACAGCCCCAGCATTTT
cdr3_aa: CASSQGAEQPQHF

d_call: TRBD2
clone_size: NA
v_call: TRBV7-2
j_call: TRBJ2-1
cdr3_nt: TGTGCCAGCAGCGGCCGCGGGACTAGCAGGAATGAGCAGTTCTTC
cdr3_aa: CASSGRGTSRNEQFF

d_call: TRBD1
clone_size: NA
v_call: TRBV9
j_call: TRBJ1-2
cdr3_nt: TGTGCCAGCAGCGTCCGGGACAGGGGACCCTATGGCTACACCTTC
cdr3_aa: CASSVRDRGPYGYTF

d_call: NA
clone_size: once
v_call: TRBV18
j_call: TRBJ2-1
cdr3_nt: TGTGCCAGCTCACCCGGAGGCAGCTACAATGAGCAGTTCTTC
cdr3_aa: CASSPGGSYNEQFF

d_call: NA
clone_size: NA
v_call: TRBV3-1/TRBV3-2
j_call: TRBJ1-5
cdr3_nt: TGTGCCAGCAGCCGGACAGTACGGCAGCCCCAGCATTTT
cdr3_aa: CASSRTVRQPQHF

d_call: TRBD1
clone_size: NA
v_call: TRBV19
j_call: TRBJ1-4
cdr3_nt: TGTGCCAGTAGTAGGGACAGGGGAGCTAATGAAAAACTGTTTTTT
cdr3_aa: CASSRDRGANEKLFF

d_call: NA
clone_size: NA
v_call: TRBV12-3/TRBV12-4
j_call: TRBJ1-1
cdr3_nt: TGTGCCAGCATCACTAGTGGCAGGGGACCTTTCTTT
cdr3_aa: CASITSGRGPFF

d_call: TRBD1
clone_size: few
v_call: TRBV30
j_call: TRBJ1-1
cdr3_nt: TGTGCCAGAGACAGGGGGCGAGGGACTGAAGCTTTCTTT
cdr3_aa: CARDRGRGTEAFF

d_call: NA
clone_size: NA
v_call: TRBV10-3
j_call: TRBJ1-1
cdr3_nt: TGTGCCATCAGTGAGTCGCGAGGATCTTATGAAGCTTTCTTT
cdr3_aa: CAISESRGSYEAFF

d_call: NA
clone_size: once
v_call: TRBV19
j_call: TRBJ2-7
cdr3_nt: TGTGCCAGTACCTCGACTCAACCCCCTTACGAGCAGTACTTC
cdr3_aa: CASTSTQPPYEQYF

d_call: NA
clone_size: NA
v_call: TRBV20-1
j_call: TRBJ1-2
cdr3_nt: TGCAGTGCCAACCGGGACTATGGCTACACCTTC
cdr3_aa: CSANRDYGYTF